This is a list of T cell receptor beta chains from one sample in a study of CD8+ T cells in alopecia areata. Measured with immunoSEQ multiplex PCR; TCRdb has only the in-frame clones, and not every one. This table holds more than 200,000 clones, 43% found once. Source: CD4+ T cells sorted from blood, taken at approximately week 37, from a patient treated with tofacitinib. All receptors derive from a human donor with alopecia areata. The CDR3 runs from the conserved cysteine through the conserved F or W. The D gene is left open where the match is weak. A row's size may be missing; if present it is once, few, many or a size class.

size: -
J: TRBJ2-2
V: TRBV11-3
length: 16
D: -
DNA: TGTGCCAGCAGCTTATTTTCCGCCGCGAACACCGGGGAGCTGTTTTTT
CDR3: CASSLFSAANTGELFF

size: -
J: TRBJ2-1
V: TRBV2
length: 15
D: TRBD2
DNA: TGTGCCAGCAGCCCAGCGGGAGAGGCCTACAATGAGCAGTTCTTC
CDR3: CASSPAGEAYNEQFF

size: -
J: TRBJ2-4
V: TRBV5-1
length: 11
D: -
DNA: TGCGCCAGCAGCTTGGAGGGCATTCAGTACTTC
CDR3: CASSLEGIQYF

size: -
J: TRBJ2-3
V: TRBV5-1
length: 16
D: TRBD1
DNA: TGCGCCAGCAGCTCCCCTTACAGGGGATACACAGATACGCAGTATTTT
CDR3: CASSSPYRGYTDTQYF

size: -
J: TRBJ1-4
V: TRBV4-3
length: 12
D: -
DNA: TGCGCCAGCAGCCAGAGGGAAGGAAAACTGTTTTTT
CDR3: CASSQREGKLFF

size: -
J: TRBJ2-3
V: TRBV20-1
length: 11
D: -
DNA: TGCAGTGCTAGAGCTGGGCTTACGCAGTATTTT
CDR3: CSARAGLTQYF

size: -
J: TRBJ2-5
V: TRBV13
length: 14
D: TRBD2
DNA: TGTGCCAGCAGCTTAAGGACTAGCGGCTCGACCCAGTACTTC
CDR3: CASSLRTSGSTQYF

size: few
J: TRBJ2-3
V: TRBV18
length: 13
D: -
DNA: TGTGCCAGCTCACCACCGTCGGCAGATACGCAGTATTTT
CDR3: CASSPPSADTQYF

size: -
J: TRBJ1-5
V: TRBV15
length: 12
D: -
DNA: TGTGCCACCAGCAGAGATGTCCTCCCCCAGCATTTT
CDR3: CATSRDVLPQHF

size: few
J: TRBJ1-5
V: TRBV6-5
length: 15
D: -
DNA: TGTGCCAGCAGTTACTCTTCAGGGTTTGGTCAGCCCCAGCATTTT
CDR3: CASSYSSGFGQPQHF

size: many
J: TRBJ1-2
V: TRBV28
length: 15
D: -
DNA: TGTGCCAGCAGTTTATCCCCGAGGGTCAACTATGGCTACACCTTC
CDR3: CASSLSPRVNYGYTF

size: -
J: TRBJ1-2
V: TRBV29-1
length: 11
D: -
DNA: TGCAGCGTTGAGGTATTTTATGGCTACACCTTC
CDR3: CSVEVFYGYTF

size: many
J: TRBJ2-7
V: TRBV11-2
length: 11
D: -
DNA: TGTGCCAGCAGCTTAGCCTACGAGCAGTACTTC
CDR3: CASSLAYEQYF

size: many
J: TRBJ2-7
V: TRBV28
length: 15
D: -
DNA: TGTGCCAGCAGTTTATCTCCCAGGTCCTCCTACGAGCAGTACTTC
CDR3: CASSLSPRSSYEQYF

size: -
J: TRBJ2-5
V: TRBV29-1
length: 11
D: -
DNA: TGCAGCGCAACTAAGTGGGAGACCCAGTACTTC
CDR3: CSATKWETQYF

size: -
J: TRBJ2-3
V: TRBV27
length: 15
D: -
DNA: TGTGCCAGCAGTCACACCGGGAGAAGCACAGATACGCAGTATTTT
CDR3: CASSHTGRSTDTQYF

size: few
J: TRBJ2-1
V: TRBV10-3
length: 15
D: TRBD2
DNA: TGTGCCATCACCCCGACTAGCGGTGCTGGGCATGAGCAGTTCTTC
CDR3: CAITPTSGAGHEQFF

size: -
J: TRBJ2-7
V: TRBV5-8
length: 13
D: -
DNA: TGTGCCAGCAGCTTGTTTGGGTTCGGAGAGCAGTACTTC
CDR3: CASSLFGFGEQYF

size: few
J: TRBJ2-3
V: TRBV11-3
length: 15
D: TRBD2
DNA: TGTGCCAGCAGCTTAGGTAGCGGGAGCACAGATACGCAGTATTTT
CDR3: CASSLGSGSTDTQYF

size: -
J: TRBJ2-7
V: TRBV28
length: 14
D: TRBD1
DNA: TGTGCCAGCACCTCAGGGACAGTTACCTACGAGCAGTACTTC
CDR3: CASTSGTVTYEQYF

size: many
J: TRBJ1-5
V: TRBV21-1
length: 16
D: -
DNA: TGTGCCAGCAGGAACAGGGGAGGTCTAGTAGATCAGCCCCAGCATTTT
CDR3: CASRNRGGLVDQPQHF

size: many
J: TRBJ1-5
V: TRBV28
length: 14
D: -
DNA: TGTGCCAGCAGTCCCCTCGGGGGTGATCAGCCCCAGCATTTT
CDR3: CASSPLGGDQPQHF

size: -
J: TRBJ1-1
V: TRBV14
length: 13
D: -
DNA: TGTGCCAGCAGCCAAGATTGGGGGTCTGAAGCTTTCTTT
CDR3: CASSQDWGSEAFF

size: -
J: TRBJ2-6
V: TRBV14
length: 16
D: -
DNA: TGTGCCAGCAGCCTGACAGCCTCTCCAGGGGCCAACGTCCTGACTTTC
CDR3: CASSLTASPGANVLTF

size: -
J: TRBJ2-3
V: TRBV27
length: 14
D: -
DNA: TGTGCCAGCAGTTTGGGGCAAAGCACAGATACGCAGTATTTT
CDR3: CASSLGQSTDTQYF

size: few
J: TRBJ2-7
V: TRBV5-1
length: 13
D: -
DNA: TGCGCCAGCAGCTTGGAGGGTTGGTACGAGCAGTACTTC
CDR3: CASSLEGWYEQYF

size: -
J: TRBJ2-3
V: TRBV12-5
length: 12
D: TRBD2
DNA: TGTGCTAGTGCCGGGGGGACAGATACGCAGTATTTT
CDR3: CASAGGTDTQYF

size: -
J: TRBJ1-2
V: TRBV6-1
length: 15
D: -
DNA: TGTGCCAGCAGTGAAGCAGGGGTCGCTAACTATGGCTACACCTTC
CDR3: CASSEAGVANYGYTF

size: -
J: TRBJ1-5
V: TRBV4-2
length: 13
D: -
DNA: TGTGCCAGCAGCCCGGGACGAAATCAGCCCCAGCATTTT
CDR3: CASSPGRNQPQHF

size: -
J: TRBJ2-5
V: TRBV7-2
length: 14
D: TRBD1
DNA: TGTGCCAGCAGCTTAGGGACAGGGGAAGAGACCCAGTACTTC
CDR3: CASSLGTGEETQYF

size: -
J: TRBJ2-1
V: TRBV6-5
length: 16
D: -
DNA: TGTGCCAGCAGTTACGGTCGGTCCCCAGCGAACAATGAGCAGTTCTTC
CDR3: CASSYGRSPANNEQFF

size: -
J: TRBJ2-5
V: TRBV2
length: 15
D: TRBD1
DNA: TGTGCCAGCAGTGTCCTGGGACAGGGGGCAGGTACCCAGTACTTC
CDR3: CASSVLGQGAGTQYF

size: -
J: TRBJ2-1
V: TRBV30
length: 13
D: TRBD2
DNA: TGTGCCTGGAGTGGACTAGCCTTTGGTGAGCAGTTCTTC
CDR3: CAWSGLAFGEQFF

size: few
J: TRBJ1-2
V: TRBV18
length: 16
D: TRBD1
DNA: TGTGCCAGCTCGTCAGACAGGGTTCAGTCTAACTATGGCTACACCTTC
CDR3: CASSSDRVQSNYGYTF

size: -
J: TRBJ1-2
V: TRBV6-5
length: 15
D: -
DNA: TGTGCCAGCAGTTGGAAACCCGGGACTTCTTATGGCTACACCTTC
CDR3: CASSWKPGTSYGYTF

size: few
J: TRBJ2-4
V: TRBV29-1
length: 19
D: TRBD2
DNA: TGCAGCGTCTCGAATAGCCTAGCGGGAGGCGGGATAGCCAAAAACATTCAGTACTTC
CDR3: CSVSNSLAGGGIAKNIQYF

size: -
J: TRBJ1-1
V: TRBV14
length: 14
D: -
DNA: TGTGCCAGCACTCCAAGATGGGGGGACACTGAAGCTTTCTTT
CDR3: CASTPRWGDTEAFF

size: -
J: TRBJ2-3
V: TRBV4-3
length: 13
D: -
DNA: TGCGCCAGCAGCCAAGCCGGGGGCGTCGTCGTGTATTTT
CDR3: CASSQAGGVVVYF

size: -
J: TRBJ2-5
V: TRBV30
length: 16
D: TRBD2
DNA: TGTGCCTGGACCCCTCCGGGGAGGGGCCGGCAAGAGACCCAGTACTTC
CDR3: CAWTPPGRGRQETQYF

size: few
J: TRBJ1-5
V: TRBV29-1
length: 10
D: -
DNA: TGCAGCGTTGGAGATCAGCCCCAGCATTTT
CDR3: CSVGDQPQHF

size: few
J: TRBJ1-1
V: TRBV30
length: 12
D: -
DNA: TGTGCCTGGCGCCAGGAACTAACCAAGGGTTTCTTT
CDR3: CAWRQELTKGFF

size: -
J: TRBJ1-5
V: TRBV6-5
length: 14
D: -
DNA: TGTGCCAGCAGTAGCTCAGGGGACAATCAGCCCCAGCATTTT
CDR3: CASSSSGDNQPQHF

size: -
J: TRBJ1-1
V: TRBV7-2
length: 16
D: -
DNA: TGTGCCAGCAGCGCTCGTCCCTCCGGCCTAAACACTGAAGCTTTCTTT
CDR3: CASSARPSGLNTEAFF

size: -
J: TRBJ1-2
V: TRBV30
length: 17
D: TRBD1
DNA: TGTGCCTGGAGTGTACGCCGACAGGGGGCAGTTAACTATGGCTACACCTTC
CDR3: CAWSVRRQGAVNYGYTF

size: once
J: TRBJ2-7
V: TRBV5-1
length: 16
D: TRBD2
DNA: TGCGCCAGCAGCCCCTCCGGACTAGCGGAGCTTTACGAGCAGTACTTC
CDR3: CASSPSGLAELYEQYF

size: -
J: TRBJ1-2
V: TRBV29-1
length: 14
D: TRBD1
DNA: TGCAGCGTCGCAGGGGGGGGATTTAACTATGGCTACACCTTC
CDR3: CSVAGGGFNYGYTF

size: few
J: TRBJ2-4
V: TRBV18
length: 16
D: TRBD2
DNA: TGTGCCAGCTCACCGCCGCGTGGGACTAGCGCTGGCATTCAGTACTTC
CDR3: CASSPPRGTSAGIQYF

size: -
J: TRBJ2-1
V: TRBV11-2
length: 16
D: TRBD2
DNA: TGTGCCAGCAGCTCGCGGGAGGCTCACCGTTACAATGAGCAGTTCTTC
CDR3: CASSSREAHRYNEQFF

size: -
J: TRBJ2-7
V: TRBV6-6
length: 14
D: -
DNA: TGTGCCAGCCTTCGTTGGGGGACCTCCTACGAGCAGTACTTC
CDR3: CASLRWGTSYEQYF

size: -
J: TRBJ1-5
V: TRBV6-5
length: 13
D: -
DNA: TGTGCCAGCAGTTACAGTGTCGATCAGCCCCAGCATTTT
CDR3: CASSYSVDQPQHF

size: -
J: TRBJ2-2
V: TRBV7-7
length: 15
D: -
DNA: TGTGCTAGCAGCAGCCTTGGGGTTGAGACCGGGGAGCTGTTTTTT
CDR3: CASSSLGVETGELFF